This T cell receptor (beta chain) comes out of a study of cytomegalovirus exposure and HLA in healthy donors. Germline V gene data show CDR1 as KGHSH and CDR2 as LQKENI. V lost 4 bases and J 0 bases, leaving 8 bases between the germline ends. CDR3 length: 14 amino acids. The PCR made use of 60 Vbeta and 13 Jbeta primers. Libraries were prepared by immunoSEQ multiplex PCR; TCRdb keeps only in-frame clonotypes and omits some of them. This sample contains roughly 110,000 clones. The sequence derives from a man younger than 40 in good health and CMV-seronegative. The V and J genes are TRBV18 and TRBJ2-3; TRBD2 is a possible D gene (6 bases). Sequencing input: PBMCs. The CDR3 loop reads CASSRGLSTDTQYF. CDR3 nucleotides: TGTGCCAGCTCACGGGGACTGAGCACAGATACGCAGTATTTT.